The 24 T cell receptor beta chains in this list originate from one sample, sequenced in a study of blood T cell repertoires in COVID-19. The table came from immunoSEQ multiplex PCR; TCRdb's copy has only in-frame clones and leaves some out. The table shows some 300,000 clones, with 85% to 90% occurring only once. The sequencing sample was made of PBMCs or T cells enriched from blood (not recorded which). Every receptor here comes from a woman aged 45-65 years who had been exposed to COVID-19.

The chain combines TRBV11-2 with TRBJ1-6; weak D call: TRBD1 (5 bases). Germline V gene sequence: CDR1 SGHAT, CDR2 FQNNGV. This CDR3 spans 14 amino acids. V lost 5 bases and J lost 7, with 12 bases in between. CDR3 region: CASSPGQANSPLHF. CDR3 nucleotide sequence: TGTGCCAGCAGCCCAGGACAAGCAAATTCACCCCTCCACTTT.

This clone has only one observation. The chain links TRBV28 to TRBJ1-1; unclear D gene. The CDR3 loop spans 14 amino acids. The germline V and J ends were trimmed by 1 base and 1 base, with 7 bases remaining between them. The germline V gene has CDR1 MDHEN and CDR2 SYDVKM. The CDR3 DNA sequence: TGTGCCAGCAGTTTATATGGCAGGAACACTGAAGCTTTCTTT. It yields the protein CASSLYGRNTEAFF.

This chain uses TRBV24-1 with TRBJ1-4; 8 bases map to TRBD1. In germline, CDR1 is KGHDR, CDR2 SFDVKD. The CDR3 length is 16 residues. Unmatched junction bases numbered 9, after V lost 1 base and J lost 9 bases. The CDR3: CATSDFRPGGRKKLFF. CDR3 DNA sequence: TGTGCCACCAGTGATTTTCGTCCAGGGGGCCGGAAAAAACTGTTTTTT.

The genes are TRBV13 and TRBJ2-7, with D tentatively TRBD1 (6 bases). Deletions cut 4 bases from V and 4 bases from J, with 14 bases between. CDR1 PRHDT and CDR2 FYEKMQ come from the germline V gene (reference sequence). This CDR3 comprises 14 residues. CDR3 amino acids: CASSSDRPTYEQYF. CDR3 nucleotide sequence: TGTGCCAGCAGCTCCGACAGGCCCACATACGAGCAGTACTTC.

The rearrangement joins TRBV5-4 to TRBJ2-5; perhaps TRBD2 as D (7 bases). Germline assignment: CDR1 SGHNT and CDR2 YYREEE (reference sequence). The CDR3 is 16 amino acids. V gave up 0 bases and J gave up 4 bases, with 16 bases separating them. CDR3 sequence reads: CASSLEGGAGRETQYF. CDR3 in DNA: TGTGCCAGCAGCTTGGAAGGGGGGGCCGGACGAGAGACCCAGTACTTC.

This clone was found once. The chain links TRBV19 to TRBJ2-1, with a tentative D call TRBD2 (6 bases). The CDR3 spans 14 residues. Germline CDR1 LNHDA, CDR2 SQIVND (reference sequence). V was pared by 7 bases and J by 0 bases, with 10 bases between. The CDR3 loop is CASTRDSSYNEQFF. The CDR3, as DNA: TGTGCCAGTACCAGGGACTCCTCCTACAATGAGCAGTTCTTC.

J is TRBJ2-1 and V is TRBV5-1; 8 positions agree with TRBD2. V was pared by 4 bases and J by 12 bases, with 9 bases of the junction left unmatched. The CDR3 totals 13 residues. CDR1 and CDR2 (germline): SGHRS, YFSETQ. The CDR3 loop reads CASSRTSSIGQFF. Written as DNA, the CDR3 is TGCGCCAGCAGCCGGACTAGCTCAATAGGGCAGTTCTTC.

The V gene is TRBV3-1 (or the pseudogene TRBV3-2), the J gene TRBJ1-5, with a weak D call TRBD1 (5 bases). Germline CDR1 and CDR2: LGHDT and YNNKEL (reference sequence). The V end was cut by 4 bases, the J end by 3 bases, with 13 bases between. The CDR3 has 15 amino acids. The CDR3 sequence is CASSPSGGFNQPQHF. CDR3 nucleotide sequence: TGTGCCAGCAGCCCTTCTGGGGGGTTCAATCAGCCCCAGCATTTT.

The V gene is TRBV6-5, the J gene TRBJ1-2; 8 nucleotides line up with TRBD1. Looked up from germline, CDR1 is MNHEY and CDR2 is SVGAGI. V was clipped by 2 bases and J by 8 bases; unmatched bases: 10. This CDR3 has 15 residues. CDR3 sequence: CASSYTSGTGSGYTF. Written as DNA, the CDR3 is TGTGCCAGCAGTTACACCTCCGGGACAGGAAGCGGCTACACCTTC.

CDR3 residues: CASSSGQGNTGELFF. The DNA for the CDR3 is TGTGCCAGCAGTAGCGGACAGGGGAACACCGGGGAGCTGTTTTTT. The chain links TRBV27 to TRBJ2-2; 8 bases match TRBD1. V gave up 5 bases and J gave up 1 base; unmatched junction bases: 3. The length of the CDR3 is 15 residues. Germline V gene lookup returns CDR1 MNHEY and CDR2 SMNVEV (reference sequence).

The chain has TRBV28 and TRBJ1-1, with D possibly being TRBD1 (6 bases). Germline V lookup: CDR1 MDHEN, CDR2 SYDVKM. Trimming cost V 6 bases and J 0 bases, with 14 bases left between them. CDR3 length: 15 residues. The CDR3 is CASRPDQGLNTEAFF. CDR3 in DNA: TGTGCCAGCAGACCTGACCAGGGGTTGAACACTGAAGCTTTCTTT.

The chain joins TRBV6-5 to TRBJ2-5, with D hard to call. V lost 0 bases, J lost 3 bases, and 8 bases lay in between. The CDR3 is 14 amino acids. The germline CDR1 and CDR2 sequences are MNHEY and SVGAGI. The CDR3 nucleotides are TGTGCCAGCAGTTACTCGAATGCAGAAGAGACCCAGTACTTC. Protein: CASSYSNAEETQYF.

This rearrangement joins TRBV15 to TRBJ1-5, with D possibly being TRBD1 (5 bases). Trimming left V 3 bases short and J 3 bases short, with 12 bases between. Germline V lookup: CDR1 LNHNV, CDR2 YYDKDF (reference sequence). The length of the CDR3 is 15 residues. CDR3 coding DNA: TGTGCCACCAGCAGGGTTGCAGGGAACAATCAGCCCCAGCATTTT. Its translation is CATSRVAGNNQPQHF. Combining the CDR3 with reference TRBV15 and TRBJ1-5 gives the whole variable domain DAMVIQNPRYQVTQFGKPVTLSCSQTLNHNVMYWYQQKSSQAPKLLFHYYDKDFNNEADTPDNFQSRRPNTSFCFLDIRSPGLGDTAMYLCATSRVAGNNQPQHFGDGTRLSIL.

The chain uses TRBV6-4 and TRBJ1-5, with TRBD1 matching 7 bases. This CDR3 contains 16 residues. V dropped 6 bases and J dropped 2; count of bases not matched to a gene: 10. In germline, CDR1 is MRHNA, CDR2 SNTAGT. The CDR3 DNA follows: TGTGCCAGCAGCGCAACCCCCGGGACAGGCAATCAGCCCCAGCATTTT. Protein product: CASSATPGTGNQPQHF.

The genes are TRBV5-6 and TRBJ2-2; TRBD2 is a possible D gene (6 bases). Germline V gene sequence: CDR1 SGHDT, CDR2 YYEEEE. V lost 0 bases and J lost 1, with 13 bases in between. The CDR3 is made up of 17 amino acids. In DNA, the CDR3 is TGTGCCAGCAGCTTGGAGGAGGGCGTAGGGAACACCGGGGAGCTGTTTTTT. As protein: CASSLEEGVGNTGELFF.

The chain recombines TRBV11-2 with TRBJ1-2, with D maybe TRBD1 (6 bases). In germline, CDR1 is SGHAT, CDR2 FQNNGV. Trimming stripped 7 bases from V and 7 bases from J, with 25 bases between. The CDR3 contains 16 residues. CDR3 coding DNA: TGTGCCAGCACCCCGCAGCTCCCCACAGGGTCGGCTGGCTACACCTTC. Its translation: CASTPQLPTGSAGYTF.

The rearrangement links TRBV5-4 to TRBJ2-2; D perhaps matches TRBD1 (6 bases). Germline V gene data show CDR1 as SGHNT and CDR2 as YYREEE (reference sequence). The ends were cut back, 0 bases at V and 4 bases at J, with 10 bases in the middle. The CDR3 is 15 amino acids. CDR3 sequence: CASSLGGPLTGELFF. Here the CDR3 DNA reads TGTGCCAGCAGCTTGGGGGGGCCCCTCACCGGGGAGCTGTTTTTT.

This sequence joins TRBV28 and TRBJ1-6; TRBD1 aligns across 8 bases. The CDR3 totals 14 residues. The germline V gene has CDR1 MDHEN and CDR2 SYDVKM. V lost 7 bases to trimming and J lost 7 bases; unmatched junction nucleotides: 6. CDR3 nucleotides: TGTGCCAGCAATCCCGGACAGGGAAATTCACCCCTCCACTTT. Translation gives CASNPGQGNSPLHF.

This clone was counted once. The chain carries TRBV19 and TRBJ2-3; 8 nucleotides line up with TRBD2. J gave up 2 bases and V 3 bases, and 10 bases lay outside the gene matches. The length of the CDR3 is 17 residues. The germline CDR1 and CDR2 sequences are LNHDA and SQIVND (reference sequence). CDR3 in amino acids: CASSMSFSGGDTDTQYF. As DNA, the CDR3 is TGTGCCAGTAGTATGTCTTTCAGCGGGGGTGACACAGATACGCAGTATTTT.

The CDR3 spells CASSLDRQGFGYTF. The CDR3 bases are TGTGCCAGCAGCTTAGACCGACAGGGGTTCGGCTACACCTTC. This chain connects TRBV11-2 to TRBJ1-2; 8 bases fit TRBD1. V lost 0 bases to trimming and J lost 8 bases; unmatched junction nucleotides: 5. The CDR3 consists of 14 residues. Germline V CDR1 and CDR2: SGHAT, FQNNGV.

This clone was observed a single time. The rearrangement links TRBV6-6 to TRBJ2-7; 8 bases are a match to TRBD1. There are 14 residues in the CDR3. V lost 8 bases to trimming and J lost 7 bases; unmatched junction nucleotides: 13. Germline V gene lookup returns CDR1 MNHNY and CDR2 SVGAGI (reference sequence). The CDR3 sequence is CASLAGGTLGEQYF. CDR3 sequence (DNA): TGTGCCAGCCTAGCAGGGGGCACTTTGGGAGAGCAGTACTTC.

V usage is TRBV21-1 and J usage is TRBJ1-2. TRBV21-1 is shown as a pseudogene. This CDR3 contains 16 residues. This CDR3 is CASSNRQGLANYGYTF. The CDR3 coding sequence is TGTGCCAGCAGCAACCGACAGGGACTAGCTAACTATGGCTACACCTTC.

V is TRBV28 and J is TRBJ2-7; 9 positions agree with TRBD1. V shed 6 bases, J shed 3 bases, and the junction held 15 bases outside the gene matches. Germline assignment: CDR1 MDHEN and CDR2 SYDVKM. This CDR3 spans 17 amino acids. CDR3 bases: TGTGCCAGCAGAACACTCACCGGGACAGGGATTAACTACGAGCAGTACTTC. It is translated as CASRTLTGTGINYEQYF.

The chain uses TRBV28 and TRBJ1-3; D call uncertain. The CDR3 length is 14 residues. The ends were cut back, 6 bases at V and 4 bases at J, with 13 bases in the middle. From germline, CDR1 is MDHEN and CDR2 SYDVKM. This CDR3 is CASRARGLGNTIYF. For the CDR3, the DNA is TGTGCCAGCAGGGCGAGAGGACTCGGAAACACCATATATTTT.